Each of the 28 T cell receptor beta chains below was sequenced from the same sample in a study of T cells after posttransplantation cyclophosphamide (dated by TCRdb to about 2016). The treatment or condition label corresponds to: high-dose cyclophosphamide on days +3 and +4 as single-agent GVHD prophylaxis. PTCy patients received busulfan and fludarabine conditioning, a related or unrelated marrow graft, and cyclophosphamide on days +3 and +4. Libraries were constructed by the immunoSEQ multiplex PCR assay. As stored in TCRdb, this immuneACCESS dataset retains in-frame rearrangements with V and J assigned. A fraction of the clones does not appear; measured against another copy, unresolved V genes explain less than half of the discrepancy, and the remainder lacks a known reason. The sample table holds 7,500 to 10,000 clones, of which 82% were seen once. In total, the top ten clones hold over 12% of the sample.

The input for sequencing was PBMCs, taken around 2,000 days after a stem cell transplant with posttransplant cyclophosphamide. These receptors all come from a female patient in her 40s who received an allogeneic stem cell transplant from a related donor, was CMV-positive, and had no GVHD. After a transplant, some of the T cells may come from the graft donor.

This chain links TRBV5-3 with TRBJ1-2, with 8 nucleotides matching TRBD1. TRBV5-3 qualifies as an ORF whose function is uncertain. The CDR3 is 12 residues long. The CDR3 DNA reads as TGTGGCACAGGGGGTCTCTACTATGGCTACACCTTC. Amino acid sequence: CGTGGLYYGYTF.

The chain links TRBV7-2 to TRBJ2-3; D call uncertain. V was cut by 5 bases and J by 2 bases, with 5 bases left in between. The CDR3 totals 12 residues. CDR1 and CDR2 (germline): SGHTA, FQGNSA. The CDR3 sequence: CASSLSTDTQYF. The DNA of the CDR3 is TGTGCCAGCAGCCTATCCACAGATACGCAGTATTTT.

The CDR3 spells CASSPPGQSYEQYF. The CDR3 region has the DNA TGTGCCAGCTCACCACCGGGACAGTCCTACGAGCAGTACTTC. The J gene is TRBJ2-7, the V gene TRBV18, with 7 bases fitting TRBD1. The CDR3 runs 14 residues. Looked up from germline, CDR1 is KGHSH and CDR2 is LQKENI. V was clipped by 0 bases and J by 1 base; unmatched bases: 0.

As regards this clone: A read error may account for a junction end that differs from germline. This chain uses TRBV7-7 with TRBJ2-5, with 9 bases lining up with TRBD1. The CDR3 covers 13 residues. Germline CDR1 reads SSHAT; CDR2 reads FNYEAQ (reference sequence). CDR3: CASSAEDRGTQYF. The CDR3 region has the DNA TGTGCTAGCAGCGCAGAGGACAGGGGGACCCAGTACTTC.

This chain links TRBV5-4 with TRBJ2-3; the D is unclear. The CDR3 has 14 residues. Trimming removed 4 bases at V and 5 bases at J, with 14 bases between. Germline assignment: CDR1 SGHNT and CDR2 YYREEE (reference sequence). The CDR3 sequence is CASSGESWVDTQYF. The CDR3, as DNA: TGTGCCAGCAGCGGAGAATCGTGGGTAGATACGCAGTATTTT. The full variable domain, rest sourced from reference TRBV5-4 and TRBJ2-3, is ETGVTQSPTHLIKTRGQQVTLRCSSQSGHNTVSWYQQALGQGPQFIFQYYREEENGRGNFPPRFSGLQFPNYSSELNVNALELDDSALYLCASSGESWVDTQYFGPGTRLTVL.

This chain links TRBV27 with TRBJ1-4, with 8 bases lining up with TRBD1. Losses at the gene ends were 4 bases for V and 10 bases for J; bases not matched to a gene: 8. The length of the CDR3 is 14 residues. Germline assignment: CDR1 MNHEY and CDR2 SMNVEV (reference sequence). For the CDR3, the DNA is TGTGCCAGCAGTTATCTGGACAGGGCCGGAAAACTGTTTTTT. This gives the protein CASSYLDRAGKLFF. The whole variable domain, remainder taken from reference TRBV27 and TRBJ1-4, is EAQVTQNPRYLITVTGKKLTVTCSQNMNHEYMSWYRQDPGLGLRQIYYSMNVEVTDKGDVPEGYKVSRKEKRNFPLILESPSPNQTSLYFCASSYLDRAGKLFFGSGTQLSVL.

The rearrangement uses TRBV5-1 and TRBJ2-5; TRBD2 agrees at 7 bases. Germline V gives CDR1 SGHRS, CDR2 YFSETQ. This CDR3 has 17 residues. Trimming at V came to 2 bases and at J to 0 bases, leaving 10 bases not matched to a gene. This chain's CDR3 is CASSLNKSGVNQETQYF. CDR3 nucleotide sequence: TGCGCCAGCAGCTTAAATAAGAGCGGGGTGAACCAAGAGACCCAGTACTTC.

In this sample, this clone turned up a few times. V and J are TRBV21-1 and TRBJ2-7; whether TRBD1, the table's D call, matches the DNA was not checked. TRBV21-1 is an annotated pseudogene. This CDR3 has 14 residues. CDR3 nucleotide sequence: TGTGCCAGCAGCAACGGCAGGGGACCCTACGAGCAGTACTTC. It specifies CASSNGRGPYEQYF.

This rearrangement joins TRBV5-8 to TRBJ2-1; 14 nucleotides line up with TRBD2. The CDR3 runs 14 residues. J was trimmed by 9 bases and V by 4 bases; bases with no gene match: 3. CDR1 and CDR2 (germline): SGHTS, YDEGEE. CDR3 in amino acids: CASSPGLAGGEQFF. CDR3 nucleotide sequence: TGTGCCAGCAGCCCTGGACTAGCGGGGGGTGAGCAGTTCTTC.

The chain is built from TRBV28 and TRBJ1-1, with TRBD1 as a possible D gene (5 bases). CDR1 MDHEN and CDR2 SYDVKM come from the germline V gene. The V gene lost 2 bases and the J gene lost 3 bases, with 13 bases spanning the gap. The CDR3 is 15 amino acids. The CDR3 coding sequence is TGTGCCAGCAGTTTAGGGGTTCAGGGATACACTGAAGCTTTCTTT. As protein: CASSLGVQGYTEAFF.

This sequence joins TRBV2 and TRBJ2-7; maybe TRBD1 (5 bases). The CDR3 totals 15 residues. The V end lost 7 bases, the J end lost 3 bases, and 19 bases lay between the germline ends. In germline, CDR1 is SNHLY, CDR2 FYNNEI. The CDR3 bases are TGTGCCAGCACCACTCGGCAGGGTTGGGACTACGAGCAGTACTTC. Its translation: CASTTRQGWDYEQYF.

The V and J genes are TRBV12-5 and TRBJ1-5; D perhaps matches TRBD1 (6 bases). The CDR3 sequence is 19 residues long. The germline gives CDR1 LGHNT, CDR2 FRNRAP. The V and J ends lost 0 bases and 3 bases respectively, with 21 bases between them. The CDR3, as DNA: TGTGCTAGTGGTTTGGTAAGTGGGTGGGGGGGCGAAAACAATCAGCCCCAGCATTTT. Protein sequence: CASGLVSGWGGENNQPQHF.

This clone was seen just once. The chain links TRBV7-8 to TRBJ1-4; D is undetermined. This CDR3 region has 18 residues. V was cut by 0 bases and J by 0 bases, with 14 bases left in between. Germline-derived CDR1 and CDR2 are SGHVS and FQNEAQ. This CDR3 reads CASSLARVQRTTNEKLFF. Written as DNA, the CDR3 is TGTGCCAGCAGCTTAGCGCGAGTACAGCGGACAACTAATGAAAAACTGTTTTTT.

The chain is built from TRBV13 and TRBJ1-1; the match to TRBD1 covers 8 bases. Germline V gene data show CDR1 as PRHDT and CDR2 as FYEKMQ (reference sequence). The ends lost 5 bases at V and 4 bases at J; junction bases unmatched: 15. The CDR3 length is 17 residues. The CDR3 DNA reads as TGTGCCAGCAGCCCAAGACTTCAGGGGGCATCGATCACTGAAGCTTTCTTT. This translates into CASSPRLQGASITEAFF.

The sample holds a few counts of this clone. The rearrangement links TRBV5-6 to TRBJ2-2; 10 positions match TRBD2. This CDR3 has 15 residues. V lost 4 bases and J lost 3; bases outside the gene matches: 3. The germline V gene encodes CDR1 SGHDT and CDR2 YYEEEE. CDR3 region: CASSLTSGYTGELFF. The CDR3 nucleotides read TGTGCCAGCAGCCTGACTAGCGGGTACACCGGGGAGCTGTTTTTT.

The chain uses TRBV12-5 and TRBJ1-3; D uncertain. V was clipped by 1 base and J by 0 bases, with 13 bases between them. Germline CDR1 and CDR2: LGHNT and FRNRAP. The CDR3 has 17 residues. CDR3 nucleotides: TGTGCTAGTGGTTTGGGTACGTGGCGGAGCTCTGGAAACACCATATATTTT. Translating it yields CASGLGTWRSSGNTIYF.

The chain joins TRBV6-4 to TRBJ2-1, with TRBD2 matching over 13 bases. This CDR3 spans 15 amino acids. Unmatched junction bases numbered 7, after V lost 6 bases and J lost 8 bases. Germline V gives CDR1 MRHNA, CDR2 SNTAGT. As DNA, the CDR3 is TGTGCCAGCAGCCGGACTAGCGGGGGAATGTATGAGCAGTTCTTC. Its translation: CASSRTSGGMYEQFF.

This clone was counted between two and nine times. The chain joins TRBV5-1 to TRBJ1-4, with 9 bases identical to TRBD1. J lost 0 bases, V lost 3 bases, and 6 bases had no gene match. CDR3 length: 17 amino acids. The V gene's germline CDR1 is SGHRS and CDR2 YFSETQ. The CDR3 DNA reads TGCGCCAGCAGCTGGGACAGGGTTGATCCAACTAATGAAAAACTGTTTTTT. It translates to CASSWDRVDPTNEKLFF.

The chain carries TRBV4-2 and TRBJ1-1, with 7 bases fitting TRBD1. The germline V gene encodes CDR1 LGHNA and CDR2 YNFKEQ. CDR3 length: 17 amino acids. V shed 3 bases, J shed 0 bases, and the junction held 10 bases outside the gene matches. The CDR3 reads CASSQTGIVAVNTEAFF. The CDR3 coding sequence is TGTGCCAGCAGCCAGACAGGGATCGTCGCGGTGAACACTGAAGCTTTCTTT.

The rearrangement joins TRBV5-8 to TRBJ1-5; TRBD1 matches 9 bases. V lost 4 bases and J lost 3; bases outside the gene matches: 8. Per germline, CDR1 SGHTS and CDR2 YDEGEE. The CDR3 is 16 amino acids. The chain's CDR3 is CASSRDREGSNQPQHF. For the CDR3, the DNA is TGTGCCAGCAGCCGGGACAGGGAGGGGTCCAATCAGCCCCAGCATTTT.

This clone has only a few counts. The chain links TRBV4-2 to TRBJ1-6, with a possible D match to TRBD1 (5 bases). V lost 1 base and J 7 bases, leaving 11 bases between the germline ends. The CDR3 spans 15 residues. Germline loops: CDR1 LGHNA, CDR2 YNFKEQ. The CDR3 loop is CASSQGAGRNSPLHF. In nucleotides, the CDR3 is TGTGCCAGCAGCCAAGGTGCAGGGCGCAATTCACCCCTCCACTTT.

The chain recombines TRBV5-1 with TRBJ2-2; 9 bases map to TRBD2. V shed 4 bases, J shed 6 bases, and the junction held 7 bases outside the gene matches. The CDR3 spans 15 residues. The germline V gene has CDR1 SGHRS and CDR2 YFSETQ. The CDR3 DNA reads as TGCGCCAGCAGCCTGTGGGCTAGCGGGGCCGGGGAGCTGTTTTTT. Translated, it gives CASSLWASGAGELFF.

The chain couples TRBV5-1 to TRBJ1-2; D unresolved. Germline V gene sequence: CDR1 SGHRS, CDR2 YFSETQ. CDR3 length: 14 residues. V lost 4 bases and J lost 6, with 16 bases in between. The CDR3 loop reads CASSPTPGVDGYTF. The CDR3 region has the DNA TGCGCCAGCAGCCCAACGCCAGGTGTGGATGGCTACACCTTC.

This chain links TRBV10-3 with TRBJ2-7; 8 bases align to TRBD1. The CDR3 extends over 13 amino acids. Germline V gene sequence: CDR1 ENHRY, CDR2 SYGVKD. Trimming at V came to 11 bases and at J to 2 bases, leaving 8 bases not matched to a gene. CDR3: CASQGVETYEQYF. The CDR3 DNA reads TGTGCCTCACAGGGGGTGGAAACCTACGAGCAGTACTTC.

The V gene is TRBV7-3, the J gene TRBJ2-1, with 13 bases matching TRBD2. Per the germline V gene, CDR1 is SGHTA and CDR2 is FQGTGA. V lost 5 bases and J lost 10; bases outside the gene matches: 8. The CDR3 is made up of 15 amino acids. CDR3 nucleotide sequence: TGTGCCAGCAGCCCGCGGACTAGCGGGGGTCGGGAGCAGTTCTTC. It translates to CASSPRTSGGREQFF. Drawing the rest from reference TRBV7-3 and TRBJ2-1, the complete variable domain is GAGVSQTPSNKVTEKGKYVELRCDPISGHTALYWYRQSLGQGPEFLIYFQGTGAADDSGLPNDRFFAVRPEGSVSTLKIQRTERGDSAVYLCASSPRTSGGREQFFGPGTRLTVL.

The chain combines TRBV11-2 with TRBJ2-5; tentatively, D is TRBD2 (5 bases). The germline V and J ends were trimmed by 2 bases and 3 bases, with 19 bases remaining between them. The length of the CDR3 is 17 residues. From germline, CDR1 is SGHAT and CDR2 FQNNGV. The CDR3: CASSLWASKVPEETQYF. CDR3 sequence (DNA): TGTGCCAGCAGCTTATGGGCTAGCAAGGTCCCCGAAGAGACCCAGTACTTC.

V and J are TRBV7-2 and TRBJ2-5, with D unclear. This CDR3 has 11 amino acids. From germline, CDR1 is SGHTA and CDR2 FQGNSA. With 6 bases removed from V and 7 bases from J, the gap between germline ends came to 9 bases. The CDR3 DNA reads TGTGCCAGCAGTTCCTCGGGGACCCAGTACTTC. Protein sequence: CASSSSGTQYF.

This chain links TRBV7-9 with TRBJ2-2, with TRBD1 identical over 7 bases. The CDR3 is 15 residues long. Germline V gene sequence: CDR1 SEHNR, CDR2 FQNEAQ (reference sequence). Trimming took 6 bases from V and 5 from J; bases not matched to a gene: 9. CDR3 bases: TGTGCCAGCAGTCGGAAGGGACAGAAGACCGGGGAGCTGTTTTTT. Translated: CASSRKGQKTGELFF.